This passage covers 4 T cell receptor beta chains from one sample sequenced in a study of neurological immune-mediated disorders. In TCRdb, the 5' RACE reads were re-called with MiXCR into one record per CDR3 protein. The data hold about 30,000 distinct CDR3 sequences, with 5.5% to 6% observed a single time. The source material was CD4+ T cells from blood. The receptors were sampled from a woman aged 45-65 years in good health.

The gene calls are TRBV30 and TRBJ1-2; TRBD1 is a possible D gene (6 bases). The CDR3 length is 15 residues. V lost 0 bases and J lost 0, with 11 bases in between. Germline loops: CDR1 GTSNPN, CDR2 SVGIG (reference sequence). CDR3 sequence: CAWSVRGRTNYGYTF. The CDR3 bases are TGTGCCTGGAGTGTAAGGGGGAGGACTAACTATGGCTACACCTTC.

This clonotype was counted many times. The chain uses TRBV5-5 and TRBJ2-3; D call uncertain. V was shortened by 2 bases and J by 6 bases, with 10 bases between the two germline ends. The CDR3 consists of 13 residues. Germline values: CDR1 SGHKS, CDR2 YYEKEE (reference sequence). CDR3 coding DNA: TGTGCCAGCAGCTTTCCTTCTGGGGATACGCAGTATTTT. As protein: CASSFPSGDTQYF. Drawing the rest from reference TRBV5-5 and TRBJ2-3, the complete variable domain is DAGVTQSPTHLIKTRGQQVTLRCSPISGHKSVSWYQQVLGQGPQFIFQYYEKEERGRGNFPDRFSARQFPNYSSELNVNALLLGDSALYLCASSFPSGDTQYFGPGTRLTVL.

This clonotype was recorded many times. This sequence joins TRBV7-2 and TRBJ2-7, with a tentative D call TRBD2 (7 bases). Germline-derived CDR1 and CDR2 are SGHTA and FQGNSA. This CDR3 is 14 amino acids long. The V and J ends lost 2 bases and 6 bases respectively, with 14 bases between them. CDR3 bases: TGTGCCAGCAGCTTAATTAGTGGGGGGGCCGAGCAGTACTTC. It codes for CASSLISGGAEQYF.

This clonotype showed up many times. The rearrangement joins TRBV5-6 to TRBJ2-5; 8 bases align to TRBD2. This CDR3 spans 17 amino acids. Germline assignment: CDR1 SGHDT and CDR2 YYEEEE. The V gene end was trimmed by 6 bases and the J gene end by 4 bases; junction bases not matched to a gene: 17. Written as DNA, the CDR3 is TGTGCCAGCACCGCTTCTAGGATAGCGGGAAGATCAGAGACCCAGTACTTC. Protein product: CASTASRIAGRSETQYF.